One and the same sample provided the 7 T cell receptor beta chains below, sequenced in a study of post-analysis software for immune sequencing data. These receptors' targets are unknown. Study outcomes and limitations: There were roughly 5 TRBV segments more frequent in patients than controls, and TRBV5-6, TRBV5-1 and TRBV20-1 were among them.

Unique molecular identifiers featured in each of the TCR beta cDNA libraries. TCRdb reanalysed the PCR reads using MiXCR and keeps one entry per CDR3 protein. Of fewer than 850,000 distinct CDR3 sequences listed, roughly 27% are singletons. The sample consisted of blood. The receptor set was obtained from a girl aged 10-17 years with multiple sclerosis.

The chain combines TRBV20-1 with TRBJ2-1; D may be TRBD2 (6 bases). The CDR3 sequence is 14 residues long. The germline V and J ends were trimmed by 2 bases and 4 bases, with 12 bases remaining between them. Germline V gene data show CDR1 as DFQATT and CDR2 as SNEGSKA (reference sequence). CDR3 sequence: CSARRLGLYNEQFF. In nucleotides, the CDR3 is TGCAGTGCTAGACGACTAGGTCTTTACAATGAGCAGTTCTTC.

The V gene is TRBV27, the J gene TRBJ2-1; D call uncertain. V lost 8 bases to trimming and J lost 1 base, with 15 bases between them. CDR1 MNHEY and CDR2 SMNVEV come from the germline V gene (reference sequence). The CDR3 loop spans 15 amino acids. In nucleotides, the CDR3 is TGTGCCAGCTTGAACACTGGGTGGTCCTACAATGAGCAGTTCTTC. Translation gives CASLNTGWSYNEQFF.

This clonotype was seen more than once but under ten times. The CDR3 region has the DNA TGCAGTGCTAACCCAGGTGGGGGTACTGAAGCTTTCTTT. Residues: CSANPGGGTEAFF. The chain has TRBV20-1 and TRBJ1-1; weak D call: TRBD1 (5 bases). Trimming stripped 4 bases from V and 5 bases from J, with 14 bases between. The V gene's germline CDR1 is DFQATT and CDR2 SNEGSKA (reference sequence). CDR3 length equals 13 residues.

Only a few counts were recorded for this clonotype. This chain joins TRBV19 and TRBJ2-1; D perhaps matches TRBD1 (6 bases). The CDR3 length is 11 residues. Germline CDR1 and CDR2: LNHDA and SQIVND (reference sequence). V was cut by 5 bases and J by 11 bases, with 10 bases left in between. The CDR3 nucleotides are TGTGCCAGTAGTGGGGGCTGGAAGCAGTTCTTC. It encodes CASSGGWKQFF.

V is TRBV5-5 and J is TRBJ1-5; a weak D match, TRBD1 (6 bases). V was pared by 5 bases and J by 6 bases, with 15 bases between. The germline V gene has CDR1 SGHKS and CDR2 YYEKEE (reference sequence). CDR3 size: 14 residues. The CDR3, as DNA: TGTGCCAGCAGTCCCAGGGGAAACGGTCAGCCCCAGCATTTT. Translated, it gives CASSPRGNGQPQHF.

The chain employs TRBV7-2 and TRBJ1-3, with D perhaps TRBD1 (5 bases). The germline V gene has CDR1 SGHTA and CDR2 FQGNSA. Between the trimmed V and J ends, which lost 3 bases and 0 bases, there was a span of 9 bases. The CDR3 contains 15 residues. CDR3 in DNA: TGTGCCAGCAGCTTTGGGGGGGGCTCTGGAAACACCATATATTTT. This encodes CASSFGGGSGNTIYF.

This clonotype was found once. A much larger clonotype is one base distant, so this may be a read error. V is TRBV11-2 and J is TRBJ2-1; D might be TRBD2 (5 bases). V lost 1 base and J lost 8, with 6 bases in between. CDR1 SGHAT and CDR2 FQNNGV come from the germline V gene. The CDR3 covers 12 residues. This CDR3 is CASSLADYEQFF. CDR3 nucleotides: TGTGCCAGCAGCTTAGCGGACTATGAGCAGTTCTTC.